Listed below are T cell receptor beta chains from one sample, sequenced in a study of vaccination and CD4 T cells after COVID-19. MiXCR was run by TCRdb on the PCR reads, yielding one entry per CDR3 protein. Here the sample spans about 23,000 distinct CDR3 sequences, roughly three fifths being singletons. No antigen is known for these receptors. Sequencing was carried out using CD4+ T cells from blood, cultured in vitro. Receptors originate from a human donor who had recovered from COVID-19. CDR3s include the opening cysteine and the closing phenylalanine or tryptophan. The D gene is left open where the match is weak. Not every row has a clone size; where given, it reads once, few, many or a size class.

clone_size: .; v_call: TRBV27; d_call: .; j_call: TRBJ1-2; cdr3_aa: CASSFLGGNYGYTF; cdr3_nt: TGTGCCAGCAGTTTTCTCGGGGGAAACTATGGCTACACCTTC
clone_size: few; v_call: TRBV12-3/TRBV12-4; d_call: .; j_call: TRBJ2-3; cdr3_aa: CASSPSTDTQYF; cdr3_nt: TGTGCCAGCAGCCCTAGCACAGATACGCAGTATTTT
clone_size: few; v_call: TRBV20-1; d_call: .; j_call: TRBJ1-5; cdr3_aa: CSARTGGGNQPQHF; cdr3_nt: TGCAGTGCTAGGACGGGGGGAGGAAATCAGCCCCAGCATTTT
clone_size: .; v_call: TRBV20-1; d_call: .; j_call: TRBJ1-1; cdr3_aa: CSARSSRRGNAEAFF; cdr3_nt: TGCAGTGCTCGCTCTTCCAGGCGGGGGAACGCTGAAGCTTTCTTT
clone_size: .; v_call: TRBV7-2; d_call: TRBD1; j_call: TRBJ1-2; cdr3_aa: CASSTGQGEGGYTF; cdr3_nt: TGTGCCAGCAGCACCGGACAGGGGGAAGGAGGCTACACCTTC
clone_size: .; v_call: TRBV20-1; d_call: .; j_call: TRBJ2-7; cdr3_aa: CSAREGRRPSGEQYF; cdr3_nt: TGCAGTGCTAGAGAGGGCCGAAGGCCCTCTGGCGAGCAGTACTTC
clone_size: .; v_call: TRBV19; d_call: .; j_call: TRBJ1-1; cdr3_aa: CASSIPSVSMNTEAFF; cdr3_nt: TGTGCCAGTAGTATCCCGTCGGTGTCCATGAACACTGAAGCTTTCTTT
clone_size: .; v_call: TRBV7-2; d_call: .; j_call: TRBJ1-2; cdr3_aa: CVSSLGTGNYGYTF; cdr3_nt: TGTGTCAGCAGCTTAGGCACAGGGAACTATGGCTACACCTTC
clone_size: .; v_call: TRBV28; d_call: .; j_call: TRBJ2-5; cdr3_aa: CASSLRDKETQYF; cdr3_nt: TGTGCCAGCAGCCTCCGGGACAAAGAGACCCAGTACTTC
clone_size: .; v_call: TRBV19; d_call: .; j_call: TRBJ2-3; cdr3_aa: CASSIAGTDTQYF; cdr3_nt: TGTGCCAGTAGTATAGCGGGCACAGATACGCAGTATTTT